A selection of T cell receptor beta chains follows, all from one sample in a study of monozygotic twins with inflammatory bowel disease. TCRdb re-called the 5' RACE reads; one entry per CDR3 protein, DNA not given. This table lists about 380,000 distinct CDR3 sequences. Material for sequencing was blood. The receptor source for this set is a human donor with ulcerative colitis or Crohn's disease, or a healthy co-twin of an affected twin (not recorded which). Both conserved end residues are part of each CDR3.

CASSKPGLGNEQFF	TRBV7-8	TRBJ2-1	14
CASSFPGRTYEQYF	TRBV5-1	TRBJ2-7	14
CASSDRSGGAVDTQYF	TRBV6-4	TRBJ2-3	16
CASSWGGELFF	TRBV27	TRBJ2-2	11
CASSLASGPANEKLFF	TRBV7-2	TRBJ1-4	16
CASSPAAITGELFF	TRBV12-3/TRBV12-4	TRBJ2-2	14
CASSLIESNEQYF	TRBV7-2	TRBJ2-7	13
CASSLGRTSSGANVLTF	TRBV7-2	TRBJ2-6	17
CRVKAGQGARYEQFF	TRBV20-1	TRBJ2-1	15
CASSSLPGGSGGRSEKLFF	TRBV5-6	TRBJ1-4	19
CASSLWGGTYEQYF	TRBV12-3/TRBV12-4	TRBJ2-7	14
CSVEDLSISGGLSTDTQYF	TRBV29-1	TRBJ2-3	19
CASSPQTSEAFF	TRBV18	TRBJ2-1	12
CASSEALAGGLGEQFF	TRBV2	TRBJ2-1	16
CASSRNRVSVADEKLFF	TRBV7-2	TRBJ1-4	17
CASTTHRVRDEQFF	TRBV2	TRBJ2-1	14
CASSPRQGTNYGYTF	TRBV18	TRBJ1-2	15
CASSFPGRNTGELFF	TRBV11-2	TRBJ2-2	15
CASGLVHFRTEDEKLFF	TRBV12-5	TRBJ1-4	17
CASSGDRGLRETQYF	TRBV19	TRBJ2-5	15
CASSHNTGSSGNTIYF	TRBV4-1	TRBJ1-3	16
CASSLVGGRGNTEAFF	TRBV7-2	TRBJ1-1	16
CASSPRATGGTDTQYF	TRBV12-3/TRBV12-4	TRBJ2-3	16
CASSLVGGPVSYNEQFF	TRBV5-6	TRBJ2-1	17
CASSLAVGGSPLHF	TRBV12-3/TRBV12-4	TRBJ1-6	14
CASSVRRGLNTGELFF	TRBV9	TRBJ2-2	16
CASSQGNRGSNEKLFF	TRBV12-3/TRBV12-4	TRBJ1-4	16
CASTQGSSPYEQYF	TRBV12-3/TRBV12-4	TRBJ2-7	14
CASNGQPDLYEQYF	TRBV6-2/TRBV6-3	TRBJ2-7	14